This record covers a single T cell receptor beta chain. Produced via immunoSEQ multiplex PCR; TCRdb's table is partial and in-frame only. The sample has just under 60,000 clones; 90% to 95% are singletons. This sample is drawn from a study of T cell changes during pregnancy in multiple sclerosis. The CDR3 is made up of 12 amino acids. Germline CDR1 MNHNY, CDR2 SVGAGI (reference sequence). Trimming took 2 bases from V and 12 from J, leaving 14 bases between them. V is TRBV6-6 and J is TRBJ2-7, with D possibly TRBD2 on 6 matching bases. The specimen was peripheral blood, collected in the first trimester of pregnancy. The sequence came from a female donor with multiple sclerosis, enrolled in a pregnancy study. The CDR3 here is CASSYGGERGYF. DNA of the CDR3: TGTGCCAGCAGTTACGGCGGGGAAAGGGGGTACTTC.